This T cell receptor beta chain was documented in a study of T-cell reconstitution after alpha-beta-depleted transplantation in children. The CDR3 length is 15 residues. Germline CDR1 and CDR2: SGHTA and FQGTGA. A note on this clonotype: Its antigen is not known. This may be a read error: a much more frequent sequence differs by one nucleotide.

General study points: A year had passed since transplant, and T-cell counts and diversity by then came mostly from newly produced T cells.

Unique molecular identifiers were used to barcode this TCRbeta library. TCRdb used MiXCR to reprocess the PCR reads, holding one entry per CDR3 protein. The sample yields 670,000 or so distinct CDR3 sequences, around 13% seen once. Material: PBMCs, obtained before TCRalphabeta/CD19-depleted stem cell transplant. The rearrangement joins TRBV7-3 to TRBJ2-1; TRBD1 agrees at 10 bases. This TCR derives from a girl aged 2 to 10 with congenital amegakaryocytic thrombocytopenia, due to receive a stem cell transplant. The CDR3 DNA sequence: TGTGCCAGCAGCACCGTCCCGGGACAGGGGATGAAGCAGCTCTTC. Its translation is CASSTVPGQGMKQLF.